Included here is one T cell receptor beta chain sequence, with context. Data came from immunoSEQ multiplex PCR; TCRdb stores just in-frame clones and leaves some out. The sample has under 850,000 clones; roughly 72% are singletons. The CDR3 is 15 residues long. V lost 7 bases and J 7 bases, leaving 20 bases between the germline ends. Looked up from germline, CDR1 is LNHDA and CDR2 is SQIVND (reference sequence). The sample belongs to a study of shared clonotypes between healthy human individuals. This sequence was found in a woman aged 25 to 39 in good health. Sequencing was done on a sample of memory CD4+ T cells sorted from blood. The subset was: CD45RA-negative fraction. The chain carries TRBV19 and TRBJ1-5; D perhaps matches TRBD1 (5 bases). The CDR3 is CASTPSLGAGQPQHF. The CDR3 DNA follows: TGTGCCAGTACTCCTTCTCTTGGGGCAGGACAGCCCCAGCATTTT.